These 32 T cell receptor beta chains were all obtained from the same sample, sequenced in a study of glioma-infiltrating T cells. The iRepertoire nested amplicon-rescue multiplex PCR amplified TCR alpha and beta CDR3s from RNA. TCRdb recomputed calls from the multiplex PCR reads with MiXCR, one row per CDR3 protein. The sample yields about 3,200 distinct CDR3 sequences, 15% to 20% seen once. The sample comprised glioma tissue, nonneoplastic brain tissue, or PBMCs (not recorded which). These receptors were collected from a human donor with low-grade glioma or glioblastoma, undergoing nonglioma brain surgery, or in good health (not recorded which).

This clonotype was seen only a few times. One end of the junction is discordant with germline, which a read error may explain. This chain connects TRBV4-1 to TRBJ2-2; D possibly corresponds to TRBD1 (7 bases). Germline CDR1 MGHRA, CDR2 YSYEKL. The CDR3 totals 15 residues. The DNA for the CDR3 is TGCGCCAGCAGCCAAGAGGGACAGAACACCGGGGGGCTGTTTTTT. This encodes CASSQEGQNTGGLFF.

This clonotype occurred many times. The chain has TRBV28 and TRBJ2-1, with D perhaps TRBD1 (6 bases). Trimming removed 6 bases from V and 2 bases from J, with 11 bases in between. The CDR3 totals 14 residues. Germline CDR1 and CDR2: MDHEN and SYDVKM. DNA of the CDR3: TGTGCCAGCAGGAACAGGGATCCCTACAATGAGCAGTTCTTC. Amino acid sequence: CASRNRDPYNEQFF.

By sample fraction, this clonotype is large. This chain connects TRBV6-1 to TRBJ1-2; D is undetermined. Trimming removed 4 bases from V and 8 bases from J, with 8 bases in between. Germline CDR1 and CDR2: MNHNS and SASEGT. The CDR3 consists of 11 residues. DNA of the CDR3: TGTGCCAGCAGTGGTCCTAGGGGCTACACCTTC. This translates into CASSGPRGYTF.

By frequency in the sample, this clonotype is medium-sized. As DNA, the CDR3 is TGTGCCAGCAGCCCGACGCTAGCGGGGTACAATGAGCAGTTCTTC. It translates to CASSPTLAGYNEQFF. The chain joins TRBV11-2 to TRBJ2-1; 9 bases line up with TRBD2. The CDR3 spans 15 residues. CDR1 is SGHAT and CDR2 is FQNNGV in the germline V gene. V trimming: 5 bases; J trimming: 4 bases; junction bases outside the gene matches: 6. The whole variable domain, filled in from reference TRBV11-2 and TRBJ2-1, reads EAGVAQSPRYKIIEKRQSVAFWCNPISGHATLYWYQQILGQGPKLLIQFQNNGVVDDSQLPKDRFSAERLKGVDSTLKIQPAKLEDSAVYLCASSPTLAGYNEQFFGPGTRLTVL.

This clonotype rates as medium-sized. V gene TRBV20-1 combines with J gene TRBJ2-2; 10 bases align to TRBD1. Trimming removed 4 bases from V and 2 bases from J; junction bases left unmatched: 4. CDR1 is DFQATT and CDR2 is SNEGSKA in the germline V gene (reference sequence). CDR3 length: 15 amino acids. For the CDR3, the DNA is TGCAGTGCTAACCGACAGGGGGCTAACACCGGGGAGCTGTTTTTT. Its protein product is CSANRQGANTGELFF.

Many counts were recorded for this clonotype. V gene TRBV24-1 combines with J gene TRBJ2-5; D remains ambiguous. Germline V gene lookup returns CDR1 KGHDR and CDR2 SFDVKD. This CDR3 contains 12 residues. Trimming took off 1 base at V and 4 bases at J, with 3 bases between the two ends. The CDR3 DNA reads TGTGCCACCAGTGATTTTGGAGAGACCCAGTACTTC. This translates into CATSDFGETQYF.

This chain uses TRBV3-1 with TRBJ1-1; D unresolved. V was trimmed by 7 bases and J by 1 base, leaving 13 bases between them. Per germline, CDR1 LGHDT and CDR2 YNNKEL (reference sequence). This CDR3 contains 14 residues. CDR3 DNA sequence: TGTGCCAGCAACGAAGAGAATGGGAACACTGAAGCTTTCTTT. It yields the protein CASNEENGNTEAFF.

By share, this clonotype counts as medium-sized (0.01 to 0.1%). The V and J genes are TRBV27 and TRBJ2-1, with a weak D call TRBD2 (6 bases). V lost 3 bases and J lost 0, with 12 bases in between. The CDR3 has 16 amino acids. Germline CDR1 is MNHEY and CDR2 is SMNVEV (reference sequence). The CDR3 DNA reads as TGTGCCAGCAGTTTCCGGGACTGGAGCTCCTACAATGAGCAGTTCTTC. Encoded protein: CASSFRDWSSYNEQFF.

A remark on this clonotype: A single base separates this from a much larger clone, so it may be a read error. The V gene is TRBV19, the J gene TRBJ1-1; D is unclear. CDR3 length equals 13 residues. CDR1 LNHDA and CDR2 SQIVND come from the germline V gene (reference sequence). The CDR3 sequence is CASSIGYSTETFF. CDR3 nucleotides: TGTGCCAGTAGTATTGGTTATTCGACTGAAACTTTCTTT.

This clonotype was recorded many times. A read error may account for a junction end that differs from germline. This chain joins TRBV7-7 and TRBJ2-3, with 13 bases identical to TRBD2. The CDR3 sequence is 17 residues long. CDR1 is SSHAT, CDR2 FNYEAQ, per germline (reference sequence). CDR3 residues: CASSPSTSGGAEDTQYF. DNA of the CDR3: TGTGCTAGCAGCCCAAGTACTAGCGGGGGGGCAGAAGATACGCAGTATTTT.

This clonotype is labeled medium-sized. The chain employs TRBV6-1 and TRBJ2-7; D possibly corresponds to TRBD1 (5 bases). Trimming took 5 bases from V and 8 from J, leaving 10 bases between them. Germline loops: CDR1 MNHNS, CDR2 SASEGT. This CDR3 is built from 11 residues. Here the CDR3 reads CASSSGHKQYV. The CDR3, as DNA: TGTGCCAGCAGTTCAGGGCACAAGCAGTACGTC.

As to this clonotype: Since a much larger clone is just one base distant, this may be a read error. The gene calls are TRBV14 and TRBJ2-1, with D possibly being TRBD1 (5 bases). Trimming shortened V by 4 bases and J by 9 bases, and 13 bases separated the two germline ends. This CDR3 is built from 13 residues. Germline CDR1 reads SGHDN; CDR2 reads FVKESK. In DNA form, the CDR3 reads TGTGCCAGCAGCCGAGAGCTTACAGGTGAGCAGTTCTTC. Translation gives CASSRELTGEQFF.

This clonotype counts as large (0.1 to 1%). This sequence joins TRBV20-1 and TRBJ1-6; TRBD1 might be the D (5 bases). With 6 bases removed from V and 6 bases from J, the gap between germline ends came to 12 bases. Germline V gene sequence: CDR1 DFQATT, CDR2 SNEGSKA (reference sequence). The CDR3 runs 13 residues. The CDR3, as DNA: TGCAGTGCCCCCGGGCAGGGTAATTCACCCCTCCACTTT. It codes for CSAPGQGNSPLHF.

This sequence joins TRBV12-3 or TRBV12-4 and TRBJ1-1; D not resolved. The CDR3 runs to 14 residues. Trimming shortened V by 2 bases and J by 6 bases, and 13 bases separated the two germline ends. The CDR3, as DNA: TGTGCCAGCAGTTTATGGCAGTATATGGCTGAAGCTTTCTTT. As protein: CASSLWQYMAEAFF.

Judged by abundance, this clonotype is medium-sized. The chain joins TRBV7-9 to TRBJ1-1; D gene unclear. The CDR3 sequence is 15 residues long. CDR1 SEHNR and CDR2 FQNEAQ come from the germline V gene (reference sequence). V lost 0 bases and J lost 0, with 8 bases in between. This chain's CDR3 is CASSLAHIMNTEAFF. As DNA, the CDR3 is TGTGCCAGCAGCTTAGCTCACATCATGAACACTGAAGCTTTCTTT. The full variable domain, in which reference TRBV7-9 and TRBJ1-1 provide the parts outside the CDR3, is DTGVSQNPRHKITKRGQNVTFRCDPISEHNRLYWYRQTLGQGPEFLTYFQNEAQLEKSRLLSDRFSAERPKGSFSTLEIQRTEQGDSAMYLCASSLAHIMNTEAFFGQGTRLTVV.

By sample share, this clonotype is medium-sized. The chain's CDR3 is CSARDSSQDTQYF. CDR3 DNA: TGCAGTGCTAGAGATTCAAGTCAAGATACGCAGTATTTT. This chain uses TRBV20-1 with TRBJ2-3; D uncertain. Trimming removed 0 bases at V and 5 bases at J, with 9 bases between. Germline CDR1 is DFQATT and CDR2 is SNEGSKA (reference sequence). The CDR3 has 13 amino acids.

On this clonotype: A read error may explain this, as a much larger clone is one base away. The chain employs TRBV5-1 and TRBJ1-1; 7 bases align to TRBD1. This CDR3 is 18 amino acids long. V lost 4 bases and J lost 1; bases outside the gene matches: 16. CDR1 is SGHRS, CDR2 YFSETQ, per germline. CDR3 protein: CASSLWPSETGTNTEAFF. As DNA, the CDR3 is TGCGCCAGCAGCCTTTGGCCCTCCGAGACAGGGACGAACACTGAAGCTTTCTTT.

This clonotype was seen many times. The chain employs TRBV2 and TRBJ1-5; the D gene is possibly TRBD1 (6 bases). The ends were cut back, 9 bases at V and 4 bases at J, with 13 bases in the middle. This CDR3 comprises 13 residues. Germline-derived CDR1 and CDR2 are SNHLY and FYNNEI. DNA for the CDR3: TGTGCCAGTCGACAGGAGGGAAATCAGCCCCAGCATTTT. As protein: CASRQEGNQPQHF.

The chain joins TRBV9 to TRBJ2-3; a possible D gene is TRBD1 (6 bases). V was trimmed by 3 bases and J by 3 bases, leaving 14 bases between them. The germline V gene has CDR1 SGDLS and CDR2 YYNGEE. The CDR3 extends over 15 amino acids. In DNA form, the CDR3 reads TGTGCCAGCAGCGCGTCACAGGGCGTAACAGATACGCAGTATTTT. This encodes CASSASQGVTDTQYF.

Many counts were recorded for this clonotype. This CDR3 is CASSSGWGAGNTGELFF. CDR3 DNA: TGTGCCAGCAGCTCCGGCTGGGGAGCGGGGAACACCGGGGAGCTGTTTTTT. V is TRBV5-4 and J is TRBJ2-2, with a tentative D call TRBD2 (6 bases). V was shortened by 3 bases and J by 1 base, with 16 bases between the two germline ends. The germline CDR1 and CDR2 sequences are SGHNT and YYREEE (reference sequence). The CDR3 spans 17 residues.

This clonotype was seen at least ten times. This sequence joins TRBV12-3 or TRBV12-4 and TRBJ1-2; 7 bases are a match to TRBD1. The V gene end was trimmed by 5 bases and the J gene end by 3 bases; junction bases not matched to a gene: 3. The length of the CDR3 is 13 residues. The CDR3 loop reads CASSGTADYGYTF. The DNA for the CDR3 is TGTGCCAGCAGTGGGACAGCAGACTATGGCTACACCTTC.

This clonotype is labeled large (0.1 to 1%). This chain's CDR3 is CASSYRGPGPQHF. The CDR3 DNA follows: TGTGCCAGCAGTTACAGGGGTCCAGGGCCCCAGCATTTT. The V and J genes are TRBV27 and TRBJ1-5, with 7 bases fitting TRBD1. The CDR3 length is 13 residues. Germline CDR1 reads MNHEY; CDR2 reads SMNVEV (reference sequence). V lost 4 bases, J lost 9 bases, and 6 bases stayed unmatched.

This clonotype was observed at least ten times. The CDR3 spells CASTWGAGFPDTQYF. DNA for the CDR3: TGTGCCAGCACCTGGGGAGCGGGGTTCCCAGATACGCAGTATTTT. This chain connects TRBV11-2 to TRBJ2-3, with 7 bases aligning to TRBD2. V trimming: 7 bases; J trimming: 4 bases; junction bases outside the gene matches: 11. The CDR3 spans 15 residues. CDR1 SGHAT and CDR2 FQNNGV come from the germline V gene.

By sample share, this clonotype is medium-sized. The CDR3: CASSHYQNTEAFF. The CDR3 DNA reads TGTGCCAGCAGCCACTATCAGAACACTGAAGCTTTCTTT. The chain is built from TRBV7-3 and TRBJ1-1; D gene unclear. Germline-derived CDR1 and CDR2 are SGHTA and FQGTGA. This CDR3 is 13 amino acids long. The ends were cut back, 5 bases at V and 1 base at J, with 8 bases in the middle.

By frequency in the sample, this clonotype is medium-sized (0.01 to 0.1%). The V and J genes are TRBV6-1 and TRBJ2-7; TRBD2 is a possible D gene (6 bases). CDR1 and CDR2 (germline): MNHNS, SASEGT. V lost 5 bases, J lost 3 bases, and 20 bases lay in between. The CDR3 totals 16 residues. The CDR3 DNA reads TGTGCCAGCAGTTCCACCCCAAGTAGCGGATACTACGAGCAGTACGTC. This sequence encodes CASSSTPSSGYYEQYV.

The chain combines TRBV24-1 with TRBJ1-2; a weak D match, TRBD1 (6 bases). The CDR3 runs to 16 residues. Per germline, CDR1 KGHDR and CDR2 SFDVKD. The CDR3 DNA follows: TGTGTTACCAGTGTTGGACGTCGGGGGGCCTACTATGGCTACACCTTC. Translated, it gives CVTSVGRRGAYYGYTF.

With regard to this clonotype: The germline gene is not matched at one end of the junction; a read error may be the cause. The chain combines TRBV9 with TRBJ2-1; TRBD1 agrees at 9 bases. Per the germline V gene, CDR1 is SGDLS and CDR2 is YYNGEE. The CDR3 spans 14 residues. The CDR3 DNA is TGTGCCAGCACCCCGGGGACAGGGCGTAATGGGCAGTTCTTC. The encoded protein is CASTPGTGRNGQFF.

This clonotype is termed large. The genes are TRBV25-1 and TRBJ2-5, with 7 bases lining up with TRBD1. The CDR3 length is 14 residues. V shed 2 bases and J 0 bases; nucleotides not matched to a gene: 0. Germline-derived CDR1 and CDR2 are MGHDK and SYGVNS. The CDR3 is CASSERGHQETQYF. CDR3 DNA: TGTGCCAGCAGTGAAAGGGGGCACCAAGAGACCCAGTACTTC.

This clonotype showed up many times. The V call is TRBV7-9, the J call TRBJ2-3; no definite D call. The ends were cut back, 2 bases at V and 4 bases at J, with 1 base in the middle. The CDR3 runs to 11 residues. Germline loops: CDR1 SEHNR, CDR2 FQNEAQ (reference sequence). This CDR3 reads CASSLPDTQYF. The CDR3 coding sequence is TGTGCCAGCAGCTTACCAGATACGCAGTATTTT.

This clonotype was detected many times. This rearrangement joins TRBV7-3 to TRBJ2-1; maybe TRBD2 (5 bases). This CDR3 has 15 amino acids. Germline CDR1 SGHTA, CDR2 FQGTGA. V dropped 5 bases and J dropped 0 bases, with 11 bases sitting between them. The chain's CDR3 is CASSPARDSYNEQFF. The CDR3 nucleotides read TGTGCCAGCAGCCCCGCCCGGGACTCCTACAATGAGCAGTTCTTC.

By share of the sample, this clonotype is medium-sized. A junction boundary mismatches the germline segment, possibly from a read error. The V and J genes are TRBV7-3 and TRBJ1-1; no reliable D call. The CDR3 runs 13 residues. CDR1 SGHTA and CDR2 FQGTGA come from the germline V gene. CDR3 residues: CASSRVETGKLIF. CDR3 DNA: TGTGCCAGCAGCCGAGTCGAGACCGGGAAGCTGATCTTT.

The sample holds many counts of this clonotype. This chain uses TRBV19 with TRBJ1-4; a weak D match, TRBD1 (6 bases). The V end was cut by 3 bases, the J end by 7 bases, with 12 bases between. This CDR3 contains 14 residues. Looked up from germline, CDR1 is LNHDA and CDR2 is SQIVND (reference sequence). The CDR3 is CASSMWGAGEKLFF. Written as DNA, the CDR3 is TGTGCCAGTAGTATGTGGGGGGCGGGTGAAAAACTGTTTTTT.